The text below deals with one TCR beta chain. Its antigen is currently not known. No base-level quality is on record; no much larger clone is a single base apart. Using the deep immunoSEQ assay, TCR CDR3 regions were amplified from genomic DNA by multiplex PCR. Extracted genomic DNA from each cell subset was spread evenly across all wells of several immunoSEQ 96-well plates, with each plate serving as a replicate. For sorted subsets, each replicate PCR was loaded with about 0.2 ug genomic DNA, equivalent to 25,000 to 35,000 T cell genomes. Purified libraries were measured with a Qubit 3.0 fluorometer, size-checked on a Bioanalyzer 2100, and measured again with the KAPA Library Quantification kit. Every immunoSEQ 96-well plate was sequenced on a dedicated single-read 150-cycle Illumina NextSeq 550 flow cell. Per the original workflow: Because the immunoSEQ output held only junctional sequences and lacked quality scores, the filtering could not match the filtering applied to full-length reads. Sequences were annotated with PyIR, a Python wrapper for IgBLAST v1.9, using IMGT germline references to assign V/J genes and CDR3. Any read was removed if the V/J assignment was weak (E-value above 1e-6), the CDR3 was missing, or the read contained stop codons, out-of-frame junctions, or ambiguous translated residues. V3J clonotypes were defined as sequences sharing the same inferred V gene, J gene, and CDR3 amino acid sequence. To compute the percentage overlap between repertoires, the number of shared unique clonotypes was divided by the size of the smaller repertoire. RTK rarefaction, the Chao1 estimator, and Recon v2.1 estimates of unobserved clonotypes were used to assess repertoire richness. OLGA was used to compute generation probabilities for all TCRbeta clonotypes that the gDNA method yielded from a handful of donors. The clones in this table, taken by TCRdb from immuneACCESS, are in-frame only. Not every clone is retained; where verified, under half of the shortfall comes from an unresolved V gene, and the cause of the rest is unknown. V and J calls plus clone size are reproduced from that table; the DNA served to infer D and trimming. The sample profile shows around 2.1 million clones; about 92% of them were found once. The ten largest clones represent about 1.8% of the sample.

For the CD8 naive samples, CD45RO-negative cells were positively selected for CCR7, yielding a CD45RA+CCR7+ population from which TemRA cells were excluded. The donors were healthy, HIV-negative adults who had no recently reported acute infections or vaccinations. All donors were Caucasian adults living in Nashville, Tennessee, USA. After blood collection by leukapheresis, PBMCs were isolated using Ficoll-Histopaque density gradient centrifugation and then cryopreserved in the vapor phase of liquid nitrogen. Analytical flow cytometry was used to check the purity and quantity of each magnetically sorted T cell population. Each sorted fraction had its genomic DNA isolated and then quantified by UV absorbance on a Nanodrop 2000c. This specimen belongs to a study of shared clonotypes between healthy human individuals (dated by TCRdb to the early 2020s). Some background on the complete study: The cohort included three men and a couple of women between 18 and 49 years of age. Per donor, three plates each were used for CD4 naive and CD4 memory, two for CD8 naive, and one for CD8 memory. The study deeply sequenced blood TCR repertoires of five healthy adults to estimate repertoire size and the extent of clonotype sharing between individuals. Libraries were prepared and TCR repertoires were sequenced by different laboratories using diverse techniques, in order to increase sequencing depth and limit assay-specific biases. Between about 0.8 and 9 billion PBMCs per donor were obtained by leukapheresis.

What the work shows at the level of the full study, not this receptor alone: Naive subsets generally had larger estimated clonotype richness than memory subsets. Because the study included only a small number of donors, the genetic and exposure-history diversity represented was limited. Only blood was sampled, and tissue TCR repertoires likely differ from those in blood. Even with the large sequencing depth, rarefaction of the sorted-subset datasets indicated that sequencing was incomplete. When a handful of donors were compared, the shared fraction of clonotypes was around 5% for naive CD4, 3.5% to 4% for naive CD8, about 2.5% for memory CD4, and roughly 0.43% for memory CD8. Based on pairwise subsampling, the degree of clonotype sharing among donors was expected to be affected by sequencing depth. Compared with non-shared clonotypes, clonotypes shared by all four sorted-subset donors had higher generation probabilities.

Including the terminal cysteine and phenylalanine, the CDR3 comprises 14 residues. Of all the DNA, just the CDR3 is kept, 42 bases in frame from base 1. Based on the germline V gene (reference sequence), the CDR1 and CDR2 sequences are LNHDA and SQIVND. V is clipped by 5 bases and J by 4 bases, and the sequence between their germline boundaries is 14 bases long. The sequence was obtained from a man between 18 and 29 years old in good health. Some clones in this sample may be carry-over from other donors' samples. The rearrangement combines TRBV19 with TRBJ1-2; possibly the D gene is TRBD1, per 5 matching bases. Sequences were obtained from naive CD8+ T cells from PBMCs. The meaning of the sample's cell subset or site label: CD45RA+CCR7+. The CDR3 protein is CASSPSGNVYGYTF. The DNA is TGTGCCAGTAGTCCTTCAGGGAATGTCTATGGCTACACCTTC.